These 28 T cell receptor beta chains were all obtained from the same sample, sequenced in a study of blood T cells in healthy people across ages. A second PCR of roughly 7 to 11 cycles used a sample-barcoded 5' primer and a J-beta primer mix. TCRdb passed the 5' RACE reads through MiXCR, listing each CDR3 protein once. The sample holds hundreds of thousands of distinct CDR3 sequences, around 48% seen once. Sample: blood. The receptors were sampled from a woman aged 55-69 years in good health.

The chain is built from TRBV7-2 and TRBJ2-2, with a weak D call TRBD2 (6 bases). Trimming cost V 2 bases and J 8 bases, with 21 bases left between them. In germline, CDR1 is SGHTA, CDR2 FQGNSA. The length of the CDR3 is 17 residues. DNA of the CDR3: TGTGCCAGCAGCTTAAGTTGGGGCGGCGGGATGGATGGGGAGCTGTTTTTT. Translation: CASSLSWGGGMDGELFF.

The chain is built from TRBV14 and TRBJ1-1; no clear D. Germline V gives CDR1 SGHDN, CDR2 FVKESK. The CDR3 loop spans 15 amino acids. Trimming took 0 bases from V and 1 from J, leaving 9 bases between them. The CDR3 spells CASSQDANSNTEAFF. For the CDR3, the DNA is TGTGCCAGCAGCCAAGATGCGAACTCGAACACTGAAGCTTTCTTT.

V is TRBV14 and J is TRBJ2-1; D may be TRBD1 (5 bases). V lost 4 bases and J lost 4, with 14 bases in between. From germline, CDR1 is SGHDN and CDR2 FVKESK. This CDR3 comprises 15 residues. The CDR3 protein is CASSLLGAGYNEQFF. Here the CDR3 DNA reads TGTGCCAGCAGCCTCCTTGGGGCAGGTTACAATGAGCAGTTCTTC.

This clonotype was counted a single time. The chain uses TRBV30 and TRBJ1-1; the D gene is possibly TRBD1 (5 bases). Trimming cost V 0 bases and J 3 bases, with 8 bases left between them. This CDR3 is 13 amino acids long. Germline loops: CDR1 GTSNPN, CDR2 SVGIG (reference sequence). The CDR3 sequence: CAWSVAGDTEAFF. CDR3 nucleotide sequence: TGTGCCTGGAGTGTTGCGGGGGACACTGAAGCTTTCTTT.

This clonotype was counted only a few times. V is TRBV29-1 and J is TRBJ2-1; D uncertain. Trimming took 3 bases from V and 2 from J, leaving 11 bases between them. This CDR3 has 14 residues. Germline CDR1 SQVTM, CDR2 ANQGSEA. The CDR3 nucleotides are TGCAGCGTTGAGTCCTTAGGAGCCTACAATGAGCAGTTCTTC. The encoded protein is CSVESLGAYNEQFF.

The chain joins TRBV29-1 to TRBJ2-7, with 8 positions matching TRBD1. Germline lookup yields CDR1 SQVTM and CDR2 ANQGSEA. The CDR3 consists of 12 residues. The V segment lost 8 bases and the J segment 4 bases; nucleotides outside the gene matches: 7. DNA of the CDR3: TGCAGCTGTTCAAACAGGGGGTACGAGCAGTACTTC. Protein: CSCSNRGYEQYF.

A few counts support this clonotype. This sequence joins TRBV14 and TRBJ2-3; TRBD2 agrees at 14 bases. The CDR3 consists of 20 residues. V lost 0 bases, J lost 2 bases, and 10 bases stayed unmatched. Germline CDR1 SGHDN, CDR2 FVKESK. This CDR3 reads CASSQDGTSGSLETTDTQYF. The CDR3 DNA is TGTGCCAGCAGCCAAGATGGGACTAGCGGGAGTCTGGAGACCACAGATACGCAGTATTTT. Full variable domain (rest looked up from reference TRBV14 and TRBJ2-3): EAGVTQFPSHSVIEKGQTVTLRCDPISGHDNLYWYRRVMGKEIKFLLHFVKESKQDESGMPNNRFLAERTGGTYSTLKVQPAELEDSGVYFCASSQDGTSGSLETTDTQYFGPGTRLTVL.

In this sample, this clonotype turned up many times. The chain couples TRBV6-1 to TRBJ2-1, with 8 positions matching TRBD1. Trimming cost V 5 bases and J 5 bases; bases outside gene matches: 8. From germline, CDR1 is MNHNS and CDR2 SASEGT. The CDR3 has 15 residues. CDR3: CASSLGQATNNEQFF. The CDR3 DNA reads as TGTGCCAGCAGTTTGGGACAGGCCACTAACAATGAGCAGTTCTTC.

The sample holds a few counts of this clonotype. The V gene is TRBV28, the J gene TRBJ2-5, with TRBD2 identical over 11 bases. Germline V lookup: CDR1 MDHEN, CDR2 SYDVKM. With 4 bases clipped from V and 3 bases from J, the junction kept 4 bases outside the gene matches. The CDR3 spans 15 residues. This CDR3 is CASSSGGLAEETQYF. As DNA, the CDR3 is TGTGCCAGCAGTTCCGGGGGACTAGCGGAAGAGACCCAGTACTTC. The full variable domain, rest sourced from reference TRBV28 and TRBJ2-5, is DVKVTQSSRYLVKRTGEKVFLECVQDMDHENMFWYRQDPGLGLRLIYFSYDVKMKEKGDIPEGYSVSREKKERFSLILESASTNQTSMYLCASSSGGLAEETQYFGPGTRLLVL.

The chain couples TRBV27 to TRBJ2-6; TRBD1 matches 7 bases. Germline trimming cut 6 bases from V and 0 bases from J; bases unmatched to any gene: 5. There are 16 residues in the CDR3. Germline CDR1 reads MNHEY; CDR2 reads SMNVEV (reference sequence). The CDR3 is CASSPHRGSGANVLTF. In nucleotides, the CDR3 is TGTGCCAGCAGCCCCCACAGGGGCTCTGGGGCCAACGTCCTGACTTTC. Full variable domain (missing parts from reference TRBV27 and TRBJ2-6): EAQVTQNPRYLITVTGKKLTVTCSQNMNHEYMSWYRQDPGLGLRQIYYSMNVEVTDKGDVPEGYKVSRKEKRNFPLILESPSPNQTSLYFCASSPHRGSGANVLTFGAGSRLTVL.

This clonotype was found a few times. V and J are TRBV7-2 and TRBJ1-2, with 8 bases identical to TRBD1. J gave up 7 bases and V 4 bases, and 5 bases lay outside the gene matches. Per the germline V gene, CDR1 is SGHTA and CDR2 is FQGNSA. This CDR3 is built from 13 residues. DNA of the CDR3: TGTGCCAGCAGCTACCGGGACAGGTCTGGCTACACCTTC. This gives the protein CASSYRDRSGYTF.

The chain employs TRBV10-3 and TRBJ2-7; D is possibly TRBD2 (5 bases). The CDR3 is 14 amino acids. V was clipped by 5 bases and J by 4 bases, with 15 bases between them. Looked up from germline, CDR1 is ENHRY and CDR2 is SYGVKD. Written as DNA, the CDR3 is TGTGCCATCAGTAAAAAATTAGAGGGTTACGAGCAGTACTTC. Its translation: CAISKKLEGYEQYF.

The chain recombines TRBV5-5 with TRBJ2-5; 9 bases agree with TRBD2. This CDR3 region has 15 residues. CDR1 is SGHKS and CDR2 is YYEKEE in the germline V gene (reference sequence). V lost 1 base, J lost 11 bases, and 12 bases stayed unmatched. As DNA, the CDR3 is TGTGCCAGCAGCTTGAAGCTAGCGGGAAAGAATGAGCAGTACTTC. This sequence encodes CASSLKLAGKNEQYF.

The chain has TRBV20-1 and TRBJ2-5, with D tentatively TRBD1 (5 bases). The J call is doubtful: the DNA matches TRBJ2-7 better. Germline V gene data show CDR1 as DFQATT and CDR2 as SNEGSKA (reference sequence). The CDR3 runs 15 residues. The CDR3 region has the DNA TGCAGTGCTCGATTTTCAAACGGACACCAGGCCGAGCAGTACTTC. Its protein product is CSARFSNGHQAEQYF.

This clonotype was seen more than once but under ten times. The gene calls are TRBV29-1 and TRBJ1-5; 7 bases are a match to TRBD1. The CDR3 extends over 15 amino acids. J was trimmed by 2 bases and V by 4 bases; bases with no gene match: 8. The V gene's germline CDR1 is SQVTM and CDR2 ANQGSEA. The CDR3 here is CSVVLGGTGNQPQHF. CDR3 bases: TGCAGCGTTGTCTTGGGAGGGACAGGCAATCAGCCCCAGCATTTT.

J is TRBJ2-7 and V is TRBV4-3; no clear D. This CDR3 contains 14 residues. V lost 1 base and J 0 bases, leaving 7 bases between the germline ends. CDR1 is LGHNA and CDR2 is YSLEER in the germline V gene. The CDR3 loop reads CASSQVQYSYEQYF. Here the CDR3 DNA reads TGCGCCAGCAGCCAAGTTCAGTACTCCTACGAGCAGTACTTC.

The chain links TRBV2 to TRBJ1-2; 7 bases line up with TRBD1. The CDR3 is 14 residues long. Per germline, CDR1 SNHLY and CDR2 FYNNEI. V trimming: 4 bases; J trimming: 1 base; junction bases outside the gene matches: 3. Here the CDR3 reads CASSGQGLNYGYTF. CDR3 nucleotide sequence: TGTGCCAGCAGTGGACAGGGCCTTAACTATGGCTACACCTTC.

The J gene is TRBJ1-3, the V gene TRBV6-2 or TRBV6-3, with unresolved D. Germline CDR1 and CDR2: MNHEY and SVGEGT. Trimming removed 8 bases at V and 0 bases at J, with 14 bases between. The CDR3 spans 15 residues. The CDR3 DNA sequence: TGTGCCAGCGGAAACGCCGGTGTCTCTGGAAACACCATATATTTT. This codes for CASGNAGVSGNTIYF.

J is TRBJ2-7 and V is TRBV7-3; a weak D match, TRBD1 (6 bases). CDR1 SGHTA and CDR2 FQGTGA come from the germline V gene. The CDR3 loop spans 14 amino acids. Trimming stripped 2 bases from V and 4 bases from J, with 12 bases between. CDR3 nucleotide sequence: TGTGCCAGCAGCTTATCGACAGGCCATTACGAGCAGTACTTC. This encodes CASSLSTGHYEQYF.

The V gene is TRBV25-1, the J gene TRBJ1-2; D not certain. Looked up from germline, CDR1 is MGHDK and CDR2 is SYGVNS. V was clipped by 5 bases and J by 4 bases, with 11 bases between them. The CDR3 has 13 residues. The CDR3 region is CASSRWDGYGYTF. CDR3 in DNA: TGTGCCAGCAGTAGGTGGGATGGCTATGGCTACACCTTC.

At least ten counts were recorded for this clonotype. The chain combines TRBV10-3 with TRBJ2-1; 11 bases align to TRBD2. The germline CDR1 and CDR2 sequences are ENHRY and SYGVKD. The CDR3 extends over 15 amino acids. V lost 4 bases and J lost 14; bases outside the gene matches: 13. DNA for the CDR3: TGTGCCATCAGTGCGGGAGATAGCGGGAGGGCCGAGGAGTTCTTC. It translates to CAISAGDSGRAEEFF.

The CDR3 sequence is CASSNSLSAGTRWGYTF. The CDR3 DNA is TGTGCCAGCAGCAATTCGCTTTCGGCAGGGACACGATGGGGCTACACCTTC. The chain joins TRBV7-2 to TRBJ1-2; D possibly corresponds to TRBD1 (6 bases). V lost 5 bases, J lost 8 bases, and 27 bases lay in between. The CDR3 is 17 residues long. Germline CDR1 SGHTA, CDR2 FQGNSA.

The count of this clonotype is one. The V and J genes are TRBV7-2 and TRBJ1-1; TRBD1 aligns across 7 bases. CDR1 is SGHTA, CDR2 FQGNSA, per germline. This CDR3 has 13 amino acids. With V trimmed by 4 bases and J by 5 bases, 4 bases remained unmatched. The CDR3 region has the DNA TGTGCCAGCAGCTCGACAGGGACTACTGAAGCTTTCTTT. Translated, it gives CASSSTGTTEAFF.

The V and J genes are TRBV4-3 and TRBJ2-6, with D perhaps matching TRBD1 (6 bases). From germline, CDR1 is LGHNA and CDR2 YSLEER. This CDR3 contains 16 residues. V was shortened by 0 bases and J by 4 bases, with 10 bases between the two germline ends. CDR3 amino acids: CASSQDPGTGANVLTF. CDR3 in DNA: TGCGCCAGCAGCCAAGACCCCGGGACAGGGGCCAACGTCCTGACTTTC.

The chain uses TRBV27 and TRBJ2-1; D possibly corresponds to TRBD1 (5 bases). The J call is doubtful: the DNA matches TRBJ2-7 better. Per the germline V gene, CDR1 is MNHEY and CDR2 is SMNVEV (reference sequence). The CDR3 has 13 amino acids. CDR3 sequence: CASRKGPAYEQYF. Here the CDR3 DNA reads TGTGCCAGCAGGAAGGGGCCTGCATACGAGCAGTACTTC.

On this clonotype itself: Germline and junction disagree at one end, which may indicate a read error. The J gene is TRBJ2-6, the V gene TRBV18; a possible D gene is TRBD1 (5 bases). The V gene's germline CDR1 is KGHSH and CDR2 LQKENI. The CDR3 contains 17 residues. The CDR3, as DNA: TGTGCCGGCTCACCACCAGGACAAGCCTCTGGGGCCAACGTCCTGACTTTC. This gives the protein CAGSPPGQASGANVLTF. The complete variable domain, with remaining parts taken from reference TRBV18 and TRBJ2-6, reads NAGVMQNPRHLVRRRGQEARLRCSPMKGHSHVYWYRQLPEEGLKFMVYLQKENIIDESGMPKERFSAEFPKEGPSILRIQQVVRGDSAAYFCAGSPPGQASGANVLTFGAGSRLTVL.

CDR3 sequence reads: CASSETDRRRGQPQHF. CDR3 DNA: TGTGCCAGCAGTGAAACCGACAGGCGCAGGGGTCAGCCCCAGCATTTT. This chain links TRBV6-1 with TRBJ1-5, with D maybe TRBD1 (6 bases). From germline, CDR1 is MNHNS and CDR2 SASEGT. V was clipped by 2 bases and J by 6 bases, with 17 bases between them. The CDR3 sequence is 16 residues long.

V usage is TRBV7-3 and J usage is TRBJ1-1; D ambiguous. This CDR3 comprises 13 residues. V lost 5 bases and J lost 2, with 9 bases in between. Germline V CDR1 and CDR2: SGHTA, FQGTGA. This CDR3 reads CASSDQQNTEAFF. CDR3 DNA sequence: TGTGCCAGCAGCGACCAGCAAAACACTGAAGCTTTCTTT.